Following are 12 T cell receptor beta chains from one sample sequenced in a study of T cell responses to AZD1222 COVID-19 vaccine. The protocol was immunoSEQ multiplex PCR, while the TCRdb copy is restricted to in-frame clones and leaves out a portion. The sample includes about 120,000 clones, roughly 87% seen only once; the top ten take 4.4%. The sequencing here drew on peripheral blood, taken on day 0 of MenACWY control vaccination. The source is an adult in good health.

The chain links TRBV19 to TRBJ2-3, with D perhaps TRBD2 (5 bases). Germline CDR1 and CDR2: LNHDA and SQIVND (reference sequence). Trimming took off 6 bases at V and 4 bases at J, with 14 bases between the two ends. The CDR3 extends over 14 amino acids. This chain's CDR3 is CASRPGIGPDTQYF. CDR3 bases: TGTGCCAGTAGGCCGGGAATTGGCCCAGATACGCAGTATTTT.

V and J are TRBV7-9 and TRBJ2-1, with no clear D. In germline, CDR1 is SEHNR, CDR2 FQNEAQ (reference sequence). The CDR3 has 11 residues. V dropped 4 bases and J dropped 6 bases, with 4 bases sitting between them. The CDR3 bases are TGTGCCAGCAGCTGGGTCAATGAGCAGTTCTTC. Its protein product is CASSWVNEQFF. The full variable domain, in which reference TRBV7-9 and TRBJ2-1 provide the parts outside the CDR3, is DTGVSQNPRHKITKRGQNVTFRCDPISEHNRLYWYRQTLGQGPEFLTYFQNEAQLEKSRLLSDRFSAERPKGSFSTLEIQRTEQGDSAMYLCASSWVNEQFFGPGTRLTVL.

CDR3 in DNA: TGTGCCAGCAGTGACTCAGTCGGGTATTACGAGCAGTACGTC. It specifies CASSDSVGYYEQYV. J is TRBJ2-7 and V is TRBV6-4; D not resolved. Germline CDR1 MRHNA, CDR2 SNTAGT. The V end was cut by 0 bases, the J end by 4 bases, with 10 bases between. The CDR3 is made up of 14 amino acids.

This chain joins TRBV3-1 (or the pseudogene TRBV3-2) and TRBJ2-3, with TRBD2 identical over 11 bases. Germline CDR1 LGHDT, CDR2 YNNKEL (reference sequence). CDR3 length: 15 residues. V trimming: 2 bases; J trimming: 4 bases; junction bases outside the gene matches: 2. CDR3 loop: CASSQPGLAADTQYF. DNA for the CDR3: TGTGCCAGCAGCCAACCGGGACTAGCGGCAGATACGCAGTATTTT.

The rearrangement joins TRBV30 to TRBJ2-3; 8 bases map to TRBD1. The V segment lost 2 bases and the J segment 5 bases; nucleotides outside the gene matches: 0. CDR1 is GTSNPN, CDR2 SVGIG, per germline (reference sequence). The CDR3 totals 12 residues. This CDR3 is CAWSTGGDTQYF. In DNA form, the CDR3 reads TGTGCCTGGAGTACAGGGGGAGATACGCAGTATTTT.

The J gene is TRBJ2-1, the V gene TRBV6-1; 11 bases align to TRBD2. Germline assignment: CDR1 MNHNS and CDR2 SASEGT. Trimming cost V 1 base and J 6 bases; bases outside gene matches: 8. The length of the CDR3 is 17 residues. CDR3 DNA sequence: TGTGCCAGCAGTGAAGTTCGTAGCGGGAGGGCGATCAATGAGCAGTTCTTC. Protein sequence: CASSEVRSGRAINEQFF.

This chain connects TRBV18 to TRBJ1-3; tentatively, D is TRBD1 (5 bases). V was trimmed by 8 bases and J by 2 bases, leaving 19 bases between them. CDR3 length: 16 amino acids. In germline, CDR1 is KGHSH, CDR2 LQKENI. CDR3 DNA: TGTGCCAGCGTTATAAGCTCTCAGGGAACTGGAAACACCATATATTTT. This codes for CASVISSQGTGNTIYF. The full variable domain, completed using reference TRBV18 and TRBJ1-3, is NAGVMQNPRHLVRRRGQEARLRCSPMKGHSHVYWYRQLPEEGLKFMVYLQKENIIDESGMPKERFSAEFPKEGPSILRIQQVVRGDSAAYFCASVISSQGTGNTIYFGEGSWLTVV.

This chain links TRBV19 with TRBJ1-1; D unclear. V lost 9 bases, J lost 4 bases, and 18 bases lay in between. The germline CDR1 and CDR2 sequences are LNHDA and SQIVND (reference sequence). This CDR3 contains 14 residues. CDR3 sequence reads: CARPGCQLSTEAFF. The DNA for the CDR3 is TGTGCCAGGCCGGGGTGCCAGTTGAGCACTGAAGCTTTCTTT.

The genes are TRBV19 and TRBJ2-1; 7 positions match TRBD2. V was clipped by 9 bases and J by 3 bases; unmatched bases: 26. CDR1 LNHDA and CDR2 SQIVND come from the germline V gene (reference sequence). The CDR3 totals 20 residues. The CDR3 sequence is CARTDPFGGGRSRFYNEQFF. CDR3 DNA: TGTGCCAGGACGGACCCATTCGGGGGAGGGAGGAGCCGTTTCTACAATGAGCAGTTCTTC.

The chain employs TRBV3-1 (or the pseudogene TRBV3-2) and TRBJ2-2, with 9 bases fitting TRBD1. The CDR3 totals 16 residues. Looked up from germline, CDR1 is LGHDT and CDR2 is YNNKEL (reference sequence). Unmatched junction bases numbered 2, after V lost 0 bases and J lost 3 bases. CDR3 sequence reads: CASSQEWTGDTGELFF. As DNA, the CDR3 is TGTGCCAGCAGCCAAGAATGGACAGGGGACACCGGGGAGCTGTTTTTT.

V and J are TRBV13 and TRBJ2-1; 15 positions match TRBD2. In germline, CDR1 is PRHDT, CDR2 FYEKMQ (reference sequence). The J segment lost 0 bases and the V segment lost 4 bases, leaving 7 bases of the junction unmatched. This CDR3 is built from 19 residues. CDR3 sequence: CASSWGTSGRTSSYNEQFF. DNA for the CDR3: TGTGCCAGCAGCTGGGGGACTAGCGGGAGGACAAGCTCCTACAATGAGCAGTTCTTC. Full variable domain (rest looked up from reference TRBV13 and TRBJ2-1): AAGVIQSPRHLIKEKRETATLKCYPIPRHDTVYWYQQGPGQDPQFLISFYEKMQSDKGSIPDRFSAQQFSDYHSELNMSSLELGDSALYFCASSWGTSGRTSSYNEQFFGPGTRLTVL.

Concerning this clone itself: Other nucleotide sequences in the sample specify the same CDR3. This chain joins TRBV30 and TRBJ2-7, with 11 bases identical to TRBD2. Trimming removed 2 bases from V and 4 bases from J; junction bases left unmatched: 4. Germline lookup yields CDR1 GTSNPN and CDR2 SVGIG (reference sequence). This CDR3 contains 14 residues. CDR3 in DNA: TGTGCCTGGAGTTCCGGACTAGCGGGTTACGAGCAGTACTTC. This gives the protein CAWSSGLAGYEQYF.